These 6 T cell receptor beta chains were sequenced from one sample in a study of shared clonotypes between healthy human individuals. Here immunoSEQ multiplex PCR was the method, and the copy in TCRdb shows in-frame clones only, minus some. The sample yields more than 2 million clones, around 95% seen once. The sample was naive CD4+ T cells sorted from blood. Subset noted: CD45RA+ positively selected. Receptors were obtained from a man younger than 35 in good health.

This chain links TRBV2 with TRBJ1-5, with TRBD1 matching over 8 bases. Per the germline V gene, CDR1 is SNHLY and CDR2 is FYNNEI. After removal of 6 bases from V and 6 bases from J, the junction contained 4 bases not matched to a gene. The CDR3 is 13 residues long. The CDR3 region has the DNA TGTGCCAGCAGCGACAGGGGCAGTCAGCCCCAGCATTTT. Translation: CASSDRGSQPQHF.

The chain links TRBV7-8 to TRBJ1-6; tentatively, D is TRBD1 (5 bases). Germline V gene lookup returns CDR1 SGHVS and CDR2 FQNEAQ. Trimming pared 5 bases from V and 1 base from J, leaving 15 bases between. The CDR3 length is 17 residues. For the CDR3, the DNA is TGTGCCAGCAGCGAAGGGGATTGGGGGTCCTATAATTCACCCCTCCACTTT. Protein product: CASSEGDWGSYNSPLHF.

This clone showed up just once. The J gene is TRBJ1-5, the V gene TRBV28, with D maybe TRBD1 (5 bases). The CDR3 runs to 16 residues. With 5 bases removed from V and 2 bases from J, the gap between germline ends came to 16 bases. Germline values: CDR1 MDHEN, CDR2 SYDVKM. The DNA for the CDR3 is TGTGCCAGCAGTCCCCCCAGGGTAAGGGGCAATCAGCCCCAGCATTTT. This sequence encodes CASSPPRVRGNQPQHF.

J is TRBJ2-7 and V is TRBV7-6, with 9 nucleotides matching TRBD1. V was pared by 5 bases and J by 4 bases, with 9 bases of the junction left unmatched. Per germline, CDR1 SGHVS and CDR2 FNYEAQ. The CDR3 extends over 15 amino acids. The CDR3 spells CASSAQTGGGYEQYF. The DNA of the CDR3 is TGTGCCAGCAGCGCCCAGACAGGGGGAGGGTACGAGCAGTACTTC.

This chain connects TRBV7-9 to TRBJ1-2; D is unresolved. CDR1 and CDR2 from the germline V gene are SEHNR and FQNEAQ (reference sequence). V was shortened by 5 bases and J by 8 bases, with 12 bases between the two germline ends. CDR3 length: 12 residues. The CDR3 loop reads CASSVEGGGYTF. The CDR3, as DNA: TGTGCCAGCAGCGTTGAGGGAGGCGGCTACACCTTC.

This sequence joins TRBV5-4 and TRBJ2-3; weak D call: TRBD2 (6 bases). The germline V and J ends were trimmed by 4 bases and 0 bases, with 15 bases remaining between them. CDR3 length: 16 residues. Germline-derived CDR1 and CDR2 are SGHNT and YYREEE (reference sequence). The CDR3 loop is CASSPNSGPSTDTQYF. DNA of the CDR3: TGTGCCAGCAGCCCGAATAGCGGTCCTAGCACAGATACGCAGTATTTT. The variable domain in full, with the rest retrieved from reference TRBV5-4 and TRBJ2-3, is ETGVTQSPTHLIKTRGQQVTLRCSSQSGHNTVSWYQQALGQGPQFIFQYYREEENGRGNFPPRFSGLQFPNYSSELNVNALELDDSALYLCASSPNSGPSTDTQYFGPGTRLTVL.